These T cell receptor beta chains were read from a single sample in a study of early T cells in non-severe SARS-CoV-2 infection. TCRdb fed the 5' RACE reads into MiXCR, producing one record per CDR3 protein. Of 34,000 or so distinct CDR3 sequences listed, 9% to 9.5% are singletons. The sequenced material came from whole blood. These receptor sequences come from an adult who was a healthcare worker with PCR-confirmed SARS-CoV-2 infection or an uninfected control (not recorded which). CDR3s include the opening cysteine and the closing phenylalanine or tryptophan. The D gene is left open where the match is weak. Only part of the rows carry a size: once, few, many, or a class if the clone is expanded.

>TRBV29-1|TRBJ2-3|NA|NA
TGCAGCGTTGATTATCGGGGGTTCGGCACAGATACGCAGTATTTT
CSVDYRGFGTDTQYF
>TRBV5-1|TRBJ1-3|TRBD1|many
TGCGCCAGCAGCTTAGGACAGGGGGCGCTTGGAAACACCATATATTTT
CASSLGQGALGNTIYF
>TRBV7-2|TRBJ2-5|TRBD1|many
TGTGCCAGCAGCTTAAGGACAGGGCCACAAGAGACCCAGTACTTC
CASSLRTGPQETQYF
>TRBV2|TRBJ2-2|TRBD1|many
TGTGCCACCCGGACAGGGAGGAACACCGGGGAGCTGTTTTTT
CATRTGRNTGELFF
>TRBV2|TRBJ2-1|TRBD2|many
TGTGCCAGCAGTGAAACGAGCGGGGGGTCTACAGAGCAGTTCTTC
CASSETSGGSTEQFF
>TRBV5-1|TRBJ2-3|NA|many
TGCGCCAGCAGCTTCCAGACAGATACGCAGTATTTT
CASSFQTDTQYF
>TRBV24-1|TRBJ1-1|NA|many
TGTGCCACCAGTGGGTCTAAGGACGGCTCTGAAGCTTTCTTT
CATSGSKDGSEAFF
>TRBV5-1|TRBJ1-4|NA|few
TGCGCCAGCAGCTTGCTGACAGCCGCAACTAATGAAAAACTGTTTTTT
CASSLLTAATNEKLFF
>TRBV5-4|TRBJ1-2|NA|many
TGTGCCAACACCCCGCCATGGGCCCGAGACGACTATGGCTACACCTTC
CANTPPWARDDYGYTF
>TRBV29-1|TRBJ1-5|TRBD1|many
TGCAGCGTTGGACAGGGTCTCAATCAGCCCCAGCATTTT
CSVGQGLNQPQHF
>TRBV30|TRBJ1-1|NA|many
TGTGCCTGGAGTGTGATGGGCTATGAAGCTTTCTTT
CAWSVMGYEAFF
>TRBV5-5|TRBJ2-7|NA|many
TGTGCCAGCAGCCAACCAACCAGCTACGAGCAGTACTTC
CASSQPTSYEQYF
>TRBV9|TRBJ1-5|NA|NA
TGTGCCAGCAGCGTCGGGCTAGATTATCAGCCCCAGCATTTT
CASSVGLDYQPQHF
>TRBV18|TRBJ1-2|NA|few
TGTGCCAGCTCACGCCCCCGGGAGAGCCTTAACTATGGCTACACCTTC
CASSRPRESLNYGYTF
>TRBV7-6|TRBJ2-2|TRBD1|few
TGTGCCAGCAGCTCCGAGGACAGGTACACCGGGGAGCTGTTTTTT
CASSSEDRYTGELFF
>TRBV12-3/TRBV12-4|TRBJ2-5|NA|NA
TGTGCCAGCAGTTTACGGCAAATCCAAGAGACCCAGTACTTC
CASSLRQIQETQYF
>TRBV20-1|TRBJ1-3|NA|many
TGCAGTGCTTGGGCGGGAGGCCTCTCTGGAAACACCATATATTTT
CSAWAGGLSGNTIYF
>TRBV29-1|TRBJ2-1|NA|NA
TGCAGCGTCAGAGGAGCGGATAAAACCTACAATGAGCAGTTCTTC
CSVRGADKTYNEQFF
>TRBV30|TRBJ1-5|TRBD1|many
TGTGCCTGGAACCACAGGGGGGGTCAGCCCCAGCATTTT
CAWNHRGGQPQHF
>TRBV6-1|TRBJ2-7|NA|many
TGTGCCAGCAGTGAACACCACGGGGAGCAGTACTTC
CASSEHHGEQYF
>TRBV11-2|TRBJ1-4|NA|NA
TGTGCCAGCAGCAGGACAGCTTCTAATGAAAAACTGTTTTTT
CASSRTASNEKLFF
>TRBV6-2/TRBV6-3|TRBJ2-1|NA|few
TGTGCCAGCACGGCCCCTAGCCGAGGTTATAATGAGCAGTTCTTC
CASTAPSRGYNEQFF
>TRBV27|TRBJ1-1|NA|many
TGTGCCAGCAGTCCCGAGCAGACGAACACTGAAGCTTTCTTT
CASSPEQTNTEAFF
>TRBV7-2|TRBJ1-6|NA|many
TGTGCCAGCCACAACAGGGAGATGAATTCACCCCTCCACTTT
CASHNREMNSPLHF
>TRBV9|TRBJ2-5|TRBD2|few
TGTGCCAGCAGCGTAGATCAGCGGGGGGTCTCGGGGACCCAGTACTTC
CASSVDQRGVSGTQYF
>TRBV11-1|TRBJ2-1|NA|NA
TGTGCCAGCAGCCCAAGGGTTCGGGGATACAATGAGCAGTTCTTC
CASSPRVRGYNEQFF
>TRBV18|TRBJ2-3|NA|medium-sized
TGTGCCAGCTCCCTATCAGATACGCAGTATTTT
CASSLSDTQYF
>TRBV12-3/TRBV12-4|TRBJ2-3|NA|many
TGTGCCAGCAGCCGGACGACAGATACGCAGTATTTT
CASSRTTDTQYF
>TRBV4-3|TRBJ2-7|TRBD2|many
TGCGCCAGCAGCGGGGGAGGGTACGGGCAGTACTTC
CASSGGGYGQYF
>TRBV7-2|TRBJ2-7|NA|few
TGTGCCAGCAGCCCCGACGGCTACTACGAGCAGTACTTC
CASSPDGYYEQYF
>TRBV10-3|TRBJ2-6|NA|NA
TGTGCCATCACAGGTAGTGGGGCCAACGTCCTGACTTTC
CAITGSGANVLTF
>TRBV11-2|TRBJ2-1|NA|many
TGTGCCAGCAGCTTAGCCAACAATGAGCAGTTCTTC
CASSLANNEQFF
>TRBV11-2|TRBJ1-1|NA|few
TGTGCCAGCAGCTTAGGCGTTCCCCCCTCTTTCTTT
CASSLGVPPSFF
>TRBV4-3|TRBJ1-4|NA|many
TGCGCCAGCAGCCCCTACCACGGAAAGGCTAATGAAAAACTGTTTTTT
CASSPYHGKANEKLFF
>TRBV12-3/TRBV12-4|TRBJ2-5|NA|many
TGTGCCAGCAGTTTATACGGCGCCGTAGGGTTGGAGACCCAGTACTTC
CASSLYGAVGLETQYF
>TRBV29-1|TRBJ1-1|NA|many
TGCAGCGTTGAAGAGGAGAGAGGCGGTGGGCGAAACACTGAAGCTTTCTTT
CSVEEERGGGRNTEAFF
>TRBV10-3|TRBJ2-3|TRBD2|NA
TGTGCCATCAGTAGCGGGGGGAGAGATACGCAGTATTTT
CAISSGGRDTQYF
>TRBV27|TRBJ2-5|TRBD1|NA
TGTGCCAGCAGTTCCCCCGGGACAGGGGAAGAGACCCAGTACTTC
CASSSPGTGEETQYF
>TRBV19|TRBJ2-1|NA|many
TGTGCCAGTAGTGGCGATTTAACCTACAATGAGCAGTTCTTC
CASSGDLTYNEQFF
>TRBV20-1|TRBJ2-3|NA|many
TGCAGTGCCAGGGGTAGCGGCACAGATACGCAGTATTTT
CSARGSGTDTQYF
>TRBV25-1|TRBJ1-1|NA|NA
TGTGCCAGCAGCACCACACTCGGACTTAAGAACACTGAAGCTTTCTTT
CASSTTLGLKNTEAFF
>TRBV12-3/TRBV12-4|TRBJ2-7|NA|NA
TGTGCCAGCAGCTACGGGACACCTTCCTACGAGCAGTACTTC
CASSYGTPSYEQYF
>TRBV19|TRBJ1-5|NA|medium-sized
TGTGCCAGTAGTATAGATTATAGTGGGCAGCCCCAGCATTTT
CASSIDYSGQPQHF
>TRBV28|TRBJ2-5|NA|many
TGTGCCAGCAGTTTGTCGGGTCAAGAGACCCAGTACTTC
CASSLSGQETQYF
>TRBV9|TRBJ1-3|NA|NA
TGTGCCAGCAGCGTAGCTGTCGGAGGAAACACCATATATTTT
CASSVAVGGNTIYF